Described below is a single T cell receptor beta chain sequence and its context. The antigen is undetermined. Germline-derived CDR1 and CDR2 are KGHSH and LQKENI. Trimming at V came to 3 bases and at J to 8 bases, leaving 10 bases not matched to a gene. This CDR3 has 16 amino acids. These data belong to a study of cytomegalovirus exposure and HLA in healthy donors. Study background: The roughly 110 validation repertoires used the same platform as the approximately 670 first-cohort repertoires (as reported by a later analysis). General study results and limits: Subsequent analysis found a tendency for first-cohort TCR clusters to co-occur within the 90 to 150 validation repertoires. Cytomegalovirus-associated status was assigned to 164 TCR beta chains.

Generated by immunoSEQ multiplex PCR, the TCRdb table keeps only in-frame clones and is missing some. The sample consists of over 150,000 clones, about 90% of them appearing once. Donors were drawn from the 120-subject validation cohort, separate from the roughly 700-subject first cohort. This TCR was recovered from a woman aged 18-35 years in good health and CMV-seropositive. Specimen: PBMCs. This chain joins TRBV18 and TRBJ1-4; 9 bases agree with TRBD1. The CDR3 here is CASSPWTGAIEEKLFF. DNA of the CDR3: TGTGCCAGCTCACCCTGGACAGGGGCTATTGAAGAAAAACTGTTTTTT.